This T cell receptor (beta chain) was obtained from a study of blood T cell repertoires in COVID-19 (dated by TCRdb to about 2020). About the full investigation: Samples from collaborators originated in the United States, Italy and Spain and spanned both the acute and convalescent phases of COVID-19. Where available, HLA class I and class II types were taken from metadata supplied by the sample provider and were not determined by assay-based typing. Subjects who had been exposed to COVID-19, were actively infected with it, or had recovered from it provided the deeply sampled blood TCRbeta repertoires that made up the dataset. The samples were drawn from the first 160 participants of the ongoing ImmuneRACE study and from more than 1,000 subjects provided by 6 global collaborators. The repertoires were released in a freely available public database intended as a resource for research on the immune response to SARS-CoV-2. The prospective study material was composed of cDNA or gDNA derived from T cells, B-cell-depleted T cells, or PBMCs. A de-identified subject ID, COVID-19 status, age in years and sex were almost always included in the sample metadata.

Details on this clone: Which antigen it targets is not known. No clone much larger than this one lies a single base away; base qualities are absent.

Collaborating institutions collected whole blood in K2EDTA tubes following their own protocols. Collaborator samples were shipped for TCRbeta analysis as frozen whole blood, isolated PBMCs, or DNA extracted from either sample type. TCRbeta CDR3 regions were amplified from genomic DNA using the immunoSEQ Assay, a bias-controlled multiplex PCR. The original methods were these. Nucleated cell counts per sample were estimated from amplification of reference gene primers within the assay. Sequence reads were collapsed and filtered to measure the absolute abundance of every unique TCRbeta CDR3 rearrangement. Productive Simpson clonality was computed per sample as the square root of Simpson's diversity index over productive rearrangements. In its TCRdb copy, this immuneACCESS table keeps in-frame sequences only and misses some clones. Where compared with another copy, unresolved V genes explain less than half of these, and the others have no known cause. V and J calls and clone size are those listed in that table; D and trimming were worked out from the DNA. The sample table holds under 50,000 clones, of which approximately 80% were seen once. The ten largest clones capture 50% to 75% of the sample.

The paper's findings and limits, for the study overall: The quantity of clinical and demographic metadata differed by source and by participant and was supplied without curation.

This clonotype was sampled from a man aged 70 or older with acute or convalescent COVID-19. Sequenced material: peripheral blood.

The CDR3 protein: CSVVELNTEAFF. In nucleotide form, the sequence is TGCAGCGTAGTGGAGTTGAACACTGAAGCTTTCTTT. This chain joins TRBV29-1 to TRBJ1-1, with the D gene not clear enough to name. The germline V gene provides CDR1 SQVTM and CDR2 ANQGSEA. V lost 6 bases and J lost 0 bases; the stretch between them is 8 bases long. Including cysteine and phenylalanine, the CDR3 has 12 amino acids. Only the CDR3 part of the read is kept: 36 bases, read in frame from the first base. When the CDR3 is completed using the reference TRBV29-1 and TRBJ1-1 genes on either side, the full variable domain is SAVISQKPSRDICQRGTSLTIQCQVDSQVTMMFWYRQQPGQSLTLIATANQGSEATYESGFVIDKFPISRPNLTFSTLTVSNMSPEDSSIYLCSVVELNTEAFFGQGTRLTVV.